These T cell receptor beta chains were read from a single sample in a study of T cells in localized non-small cell lung cancer. This table comes from immunoSEQ multiplex PCR, and its TCRdb copy is limited to in-frame clones, with some not included. The sample lists about 1,500 clones; around 30% were seen once. Sequencing was performed on lung tumor tissue, taken before any cancer treatment. These receptors all come from a male donor at least 60 years old with stage II squamous cell lung carcinoma. Each CDR3 is given with its conserved first and last residue. D genes are given only for firm matches. Clone sizes are given selectively: once, few, many, or a class where the clone is expanded.

V gene: TRBV5-1; J gene: TRBJ2-7; clone size: few; D gene: TRBD1; CDR3 protein: CASSSGTGDYEQYF; CDR3 DNA: TGCGCCAGCAGCTCCGGGACAGGAGATTACGAGCAGTACTTC
V gene: TRBV19; J gene: TRBJ2-6; clone size: .; D gene: .; CDR3 protein: CASSPRAESGANVLTF; CDR3 DNA: TGTGCCAGTAGTCCCCGTGCCGAGTCTGGGGCCAACGTCCTGACTTTC
V gene: TRBV11-3; J gene: TRBJ1-6; clone size: .; D gene: .; CDR3 protein: CASSFGQGTYNSPLHF; CDR3 DNA: TGTGCCAGCAGCTTTGGGCAGGGGACCTATAATTCACCCCTCCACTTT
V gene: TRBV6-8; J gene: TRBJ2-1; clone size: .; D gene: .; CDR3 protein: CASSSSSSYNEQFF; CDR3 DNA: TGTGCCAGCAGTTCTTCAAGCTCCTACAATGAGCAGTTCTTC
V gene: TRBV28; J gene: TRBJ2-5; clone size: .; D gene: .; CDR3 protein: CASSPTSRTQETQYF; CDR3 DNA: TGTGCCAGCAGTCCTACCTCAAGGACCCAAGAGACCCAGTACTTC
V gene: TRBV15; J gene: TRBJ2-3; clone size: .; D gene: .; CDR3 protein: CATTQGSSTDTQYF; CDR3 DNA: TGTGCCACCACTCAGGGATCTAGCACAGATACGCAGTATTTT
V gene: TRBV9; J gene: TRBJ2-5; clone size: few; D gene: .; CDR3 protein: CASSVGGSVETQYF; CDR3 DNA: TGTGCCAGCAGCGTAGGGGGGTCCGTGGAGACCCAGTACTTC
V gene: TRBV14; J gene: TRBJ2-3; clone size: .; D gene: .; CDR3 protein: CASSPRTSTDTQYF; CDR3 DNA: TGTGCCAGCAGCCCTCGGACTAGCACAGATACGCAGTATTTT
V gene: TRBV11-3; J gene: TRBJ1-5; clone size: medium-sized; D gene: .; CDR3 protein: CASSLRGASQPQHF; CDR3 DNA: TGTGCCAGCAGCCTCCGGGGGGCCAGTCAGCCCCAGCATTTT
V gene: TRBV2; J gene: TRBJ1-3; clone size: .; D gene: .; CDR3 protein: CASSENSGRGNTIYF; CDR3 DNA: TGTGCCAGCAGTGAAAACTCCGGGAGGGGAAACACCATATATTTT
V gene: TRBV19; J gene: TRBJ1-1; clone size: .; D gene: TRBD1; CDR3 protein: CASSIPTGATEAFF; CDR3 DNA: TGTGCCAGTAGTATCCCGACAGGGGCGACTGAAGCTTTCTTT
V gene: TRBV11-3; J gene: TRBJ2-1; clone size: medium-sized; D gene: .; CDR3 protein: CASSLDGGGSYNEQFF; CDR3 DNA: TGTGCCAGCAGCTTAGATGGGGGAGGCTCCTACAATGAGCAGTTCTTC
V gene: TRBV28; J gene: TRBJ1-5; clone size: .; D gene: .; CDR3 protein: CASSLKGFRQPQHF; CDR3 DNA: TGTGCCAGCAGTTTAAAGGGATTCAGGCAGCCCCAGCATTTT
V gene: TRBV28; J gene: TRBJ1-1; clone size: .; D gene: .; CDR3 protein: CASSFMRRVGFF; CDR3 DNA: TGTGCCAGCAGTTTTATGAGGAGAGTAGGTTTCTTT
V gene: TRBV5-1; J gene: TRBJ2-5; clone size: .; D gene: .; CDR3 protein: CASSSTGTRWTGETQYF; CDR3 DNA: TGCGCCAGCAGCTCCACCGGGACCAGGTGGACGGGAGAGACCCAGTACTTC
V gene: TRBV25-1; J gene: TRBJ2-3; clone size: .; D gene: TRBD1; CDR3 protein: CASSDPKTGGLTDTQYF; CDR3 DNA: TGTGCCAGCAGTGACCCTAAGACAGGGGGCCTCACAGATACGCAGTATTTT
V gene: TRBV28; J gene: TRBJ2-5; clone size: .; D gene: TRBD2; CDR3 protein: CASSPGLAETQYF; CDR3 DNA: TGTGCCAGCAGTCCGGGACTAGCGGAGACCCAGTACTTC
V gene: TRBV6-8; J gene: TRBJ1-1; clone size: few; D gene: TRBD1; CDR3 protein: CASSSTQGAGSTEAFF; CDR3 DNA: TGTGCCAGCAGTTCCACACAGGGGGCGGGAAGCACTGAAGCTTTCTTT
V gene: TRBV7-6; J gene: TRBJ2-7; clone size: few; D gene: .; CDR3 protein: CASSLGGVDGTTYEQYF; CDR3 DNA: TGTGCCAGCAGCTTAGGGGGGGTTGACGGTACGACCTACGAGCAGTACTTC
V gene: TRBV12-5; J gene: TRBJ2-1; clone size: once; D gene: .; CDR3 protein: CVSGPEGAGTYNEQFF; CDR3 DNA: TGTGTTAGTGGTCCGGAGGGGGCGGGCACTTACAATGAGCAGTTCTTC
V gene: TRBV11-3; J gene: TRBJ2-1; clone size: .; D gene: TRBD1; CDR3 protein: CASSPEQGGLYNEQFF; CDR3 DNA: TGTGCCAGCAGCCCAGAACAGGGGGGCCTCTACAATGAGCAGTTCTTC
V gene: TRBV19; J gene: TRBJ2-2; clone size: .; D gene: .; CDR3 protein: CASSIGRVAGELFF; CDR3 DNA: TGTGCCAGTAGTATAGGGAGGGTTGCCGGGGAGCTGTTTTTT
V gene: TRBV29-1; J gene: TRBJ1-1; clone size: .; D gene: .; CDR3 protein: CSVAWGSFGAFF; CDR3 DNA: TGCAGCGTCGCCTGGGGAAGCTTTGGCGCTTTCTTT
V gene: TRBV12-5; J gene: TRBJ2-1; clone size: .; D gene: TRBD1; CDR3 protein: CASGLGTGLRVNEQFF; CDR3 DNA: TGTGCTAGTGGTTTGGGGACAGGGTTAAGGGTCAATGAGCAGTTCTTC